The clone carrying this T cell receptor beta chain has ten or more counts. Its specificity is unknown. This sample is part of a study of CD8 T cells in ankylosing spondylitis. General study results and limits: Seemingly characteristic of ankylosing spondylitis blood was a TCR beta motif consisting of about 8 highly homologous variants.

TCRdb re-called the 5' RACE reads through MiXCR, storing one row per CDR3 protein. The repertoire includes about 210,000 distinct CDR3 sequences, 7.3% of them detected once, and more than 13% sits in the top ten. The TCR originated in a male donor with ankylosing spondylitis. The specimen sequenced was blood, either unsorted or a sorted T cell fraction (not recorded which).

The CDR3 here is CASSLGGVGTEQYF. For the CDR3, the DNA is TGTGCCAGCAGCTTAGGAGGCGTCGGGACCGAGCAGTACTTC. This chain connects TRBV11-2 to TRBJ2-7; TRBD1 or TRBD2 may be the D gene (5 bases each). This CDR3 is 14 amino acids long. V was trimmed by 1 base and J by 6 bases, leaving 13 bases between them. Germline V gene sequence: CDR1 SGHAT, CDR2 FQNNGV.